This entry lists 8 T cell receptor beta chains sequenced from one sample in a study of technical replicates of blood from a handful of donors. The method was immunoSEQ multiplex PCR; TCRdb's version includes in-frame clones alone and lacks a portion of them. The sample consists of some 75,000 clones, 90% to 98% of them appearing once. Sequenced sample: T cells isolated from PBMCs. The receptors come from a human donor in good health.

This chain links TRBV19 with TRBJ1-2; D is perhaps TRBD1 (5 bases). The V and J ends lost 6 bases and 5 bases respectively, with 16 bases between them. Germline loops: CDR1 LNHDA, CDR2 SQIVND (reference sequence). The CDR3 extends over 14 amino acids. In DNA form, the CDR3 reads TGTGCCAGTAGAAATAAACCAGGGTCATATGGCTACACCTTC. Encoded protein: CASRNKPGSYGYTF.

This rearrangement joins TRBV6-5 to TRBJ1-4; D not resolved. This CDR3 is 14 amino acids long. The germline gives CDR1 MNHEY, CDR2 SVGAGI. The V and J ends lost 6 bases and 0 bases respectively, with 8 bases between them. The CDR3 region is CASRSGSTNEKLFF. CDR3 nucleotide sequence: TGTGCCAGCAGGTCGGGATCAACTAATGAAAAACTGTTTTTT.

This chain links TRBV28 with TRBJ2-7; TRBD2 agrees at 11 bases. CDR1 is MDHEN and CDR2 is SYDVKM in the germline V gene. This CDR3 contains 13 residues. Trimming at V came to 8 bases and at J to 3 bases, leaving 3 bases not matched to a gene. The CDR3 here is CASVTSGIYEQYF. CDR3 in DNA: TGTGCCAGCGTGACTAGCGGGATCTACGAGCAGTACTTC. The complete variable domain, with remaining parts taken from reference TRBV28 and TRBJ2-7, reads DVKVTQSSRYLVKRTGEKVFLECVQDMDHENMFWYRQDPGLGLRLIYFSYDVKMKEKGDIPEGYSVSREKKERFSLILESASTNQTSMYLCASVTSGIYEQYFGPGTRLTVT.

The CDR3 sequence: CAWLHGERAYEQYF. The CDR3, as DNA: TGTGCCTGGCTACACGGAGAGCGGGCCTACGAGCAGTACTTC. The V call is TRBV30, the J call TRBJ2-7; D is perhaps TRBD2 (6 bases). CDR3 length equals 14 residues. The germline gives CDR1 GTSNPN, CDR2 SVGIG (reference sequence). Trimming stripped 5 bases from V and 2 bases from J, with 16 bases between.

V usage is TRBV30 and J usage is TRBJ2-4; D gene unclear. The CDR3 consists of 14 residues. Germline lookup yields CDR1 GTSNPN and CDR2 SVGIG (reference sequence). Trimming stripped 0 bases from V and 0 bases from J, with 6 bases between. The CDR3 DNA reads TGTGCCTGGAGTGTTACTCTAGCCAAAAACATTCAGTACTTC. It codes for CAWSVTLAKNIQYF.

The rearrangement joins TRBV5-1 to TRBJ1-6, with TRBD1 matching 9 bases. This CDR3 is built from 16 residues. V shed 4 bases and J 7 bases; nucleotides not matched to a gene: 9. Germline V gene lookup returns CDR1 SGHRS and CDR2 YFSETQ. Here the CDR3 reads CASSTMTGTGNSPLHF. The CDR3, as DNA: TGCGCCAGCAGCACTATGACCGGGACAGGGAATTCACCCCTCCACTTT.

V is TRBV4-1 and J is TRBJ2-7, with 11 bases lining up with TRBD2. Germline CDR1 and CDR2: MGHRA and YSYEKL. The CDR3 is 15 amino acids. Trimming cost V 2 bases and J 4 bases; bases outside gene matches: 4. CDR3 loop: CASSQLAGGMYEQYF. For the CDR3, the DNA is TGCGCCAGCAGCCAACTAGCGGGAGGTATGTACGAGCAGTACTTC.

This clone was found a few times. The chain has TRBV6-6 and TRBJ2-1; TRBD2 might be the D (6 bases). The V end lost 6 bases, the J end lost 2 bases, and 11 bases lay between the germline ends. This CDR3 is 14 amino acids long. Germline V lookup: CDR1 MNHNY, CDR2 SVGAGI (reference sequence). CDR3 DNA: TGTGCCAGCAGCTACCGACTAGCCTACAATGAGCAGTTCTTC. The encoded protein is CASSYRLAYNEQFF.